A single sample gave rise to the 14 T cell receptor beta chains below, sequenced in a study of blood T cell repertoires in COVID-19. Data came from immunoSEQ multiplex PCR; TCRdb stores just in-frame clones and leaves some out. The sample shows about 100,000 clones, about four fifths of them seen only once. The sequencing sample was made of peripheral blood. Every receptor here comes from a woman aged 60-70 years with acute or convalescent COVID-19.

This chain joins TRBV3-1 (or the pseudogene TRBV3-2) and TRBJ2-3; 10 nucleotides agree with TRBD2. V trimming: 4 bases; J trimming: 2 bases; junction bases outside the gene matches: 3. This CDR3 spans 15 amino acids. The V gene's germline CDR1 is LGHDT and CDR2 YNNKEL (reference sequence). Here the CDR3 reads CASSPSGGPTDTQYF. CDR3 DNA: TGTGCCAGCAGCCCTAGCGGGGGTCCCACAGATACGCAGTATTTT.

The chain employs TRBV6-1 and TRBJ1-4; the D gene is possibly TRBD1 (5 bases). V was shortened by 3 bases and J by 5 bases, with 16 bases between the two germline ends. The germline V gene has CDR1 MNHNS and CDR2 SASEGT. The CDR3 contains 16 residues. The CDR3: CASSDSPGGWNEKLFF. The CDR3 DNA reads TGTGCCAGCAGTGATAGCCCCGGGGGGTGGAATGAAAAACTGTTTTTT.

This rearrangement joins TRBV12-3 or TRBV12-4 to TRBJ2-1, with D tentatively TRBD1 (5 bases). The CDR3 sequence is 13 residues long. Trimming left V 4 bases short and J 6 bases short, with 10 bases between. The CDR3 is CASSSWGSNEQFF. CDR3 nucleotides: TGTGCCAGCAGTTCTTGGGGCTCCAATGAGCAGTTCTTC.

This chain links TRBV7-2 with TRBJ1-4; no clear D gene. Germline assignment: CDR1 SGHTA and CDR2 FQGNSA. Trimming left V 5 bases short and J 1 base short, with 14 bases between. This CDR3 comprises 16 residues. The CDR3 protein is CASSPKTGKTNEKLFF. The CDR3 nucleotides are TGTGCCAGCAGCCCTAAAACGGGGAAAACTAATGAAAAACTGTTTTTT.

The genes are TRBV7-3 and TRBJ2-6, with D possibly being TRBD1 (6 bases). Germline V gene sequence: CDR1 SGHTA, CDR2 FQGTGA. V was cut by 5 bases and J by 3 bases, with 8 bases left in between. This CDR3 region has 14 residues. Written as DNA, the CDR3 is TGTGCCAGCAGCGGGACATTTGGGGCCAACGTCCTGACTTTC. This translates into CASSGTFGANVLTF.

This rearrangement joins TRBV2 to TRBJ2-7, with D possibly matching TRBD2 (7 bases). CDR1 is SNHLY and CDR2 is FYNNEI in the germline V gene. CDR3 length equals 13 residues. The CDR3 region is CGARGRDTYEQYF. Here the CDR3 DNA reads TGTGGGGCGCGGGGGCGAGACACCTACGAGCAGTACTTC.

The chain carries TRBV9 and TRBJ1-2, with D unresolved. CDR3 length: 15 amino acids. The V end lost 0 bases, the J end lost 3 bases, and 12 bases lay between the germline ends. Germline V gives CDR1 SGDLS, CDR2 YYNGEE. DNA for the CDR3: TGTGCCAGCAGCGTAGAAGCGAGAGGAGACTATGGCTACACCTTC. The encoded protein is CASSVEARGDYGYTF.

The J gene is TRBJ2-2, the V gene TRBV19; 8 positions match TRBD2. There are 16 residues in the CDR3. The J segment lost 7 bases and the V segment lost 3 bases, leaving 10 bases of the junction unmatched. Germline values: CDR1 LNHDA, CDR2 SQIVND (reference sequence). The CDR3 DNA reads TGTGCCAGTAGTATTCATAGCGGGACCTCGGGCGGGGAGCTGTTTTTT. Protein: CASSIHSGTSGGELFF.

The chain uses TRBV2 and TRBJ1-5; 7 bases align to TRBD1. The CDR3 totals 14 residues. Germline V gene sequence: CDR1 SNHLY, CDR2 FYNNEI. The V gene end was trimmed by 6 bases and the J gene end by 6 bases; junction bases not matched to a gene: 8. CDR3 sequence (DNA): TGTGCCAGCAGGAGAGAGGGGGCAAGTCAGCCCCAGCATTTT. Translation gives CASRREGASQPQHF.

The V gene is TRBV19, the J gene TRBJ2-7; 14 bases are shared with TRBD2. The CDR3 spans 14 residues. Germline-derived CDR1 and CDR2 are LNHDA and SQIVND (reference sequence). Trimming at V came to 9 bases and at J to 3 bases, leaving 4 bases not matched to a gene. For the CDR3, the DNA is TGTGCCAGCAGACTAGCGGGGGGGTACTACGAGCAGTACTTC. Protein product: CASRLAGGYYEQYF. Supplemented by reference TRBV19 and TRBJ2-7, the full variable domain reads DGGITQSPKYLFRKEGQNVTLSCEQNLNHDAMYWYRQDPGQGLRLIYYSQIVNDFQKGDIAEGYSVSREKKESFPLTVTSAQKNPTAFYLCASRLAGGYYEQYFGPGTRLTVT.

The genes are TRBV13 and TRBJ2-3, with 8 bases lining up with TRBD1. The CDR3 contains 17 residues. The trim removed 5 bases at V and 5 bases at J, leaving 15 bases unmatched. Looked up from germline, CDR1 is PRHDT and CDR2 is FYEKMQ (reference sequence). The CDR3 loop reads CASSLDRGLASGDTQYF. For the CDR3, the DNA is TGTGCCAGCAGCCTCGACAGGGGTTTGGCCTCTGGAGATACGCAGTATTTT.

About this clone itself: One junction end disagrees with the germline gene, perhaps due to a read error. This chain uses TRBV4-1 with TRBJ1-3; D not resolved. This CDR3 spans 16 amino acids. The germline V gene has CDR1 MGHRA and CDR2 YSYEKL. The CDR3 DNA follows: TGCGCCAGCAGCAAAGAGGGCACGGACTCTGGAAACACCATATATTTT. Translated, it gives CASSKEGTDSGNTIYF.

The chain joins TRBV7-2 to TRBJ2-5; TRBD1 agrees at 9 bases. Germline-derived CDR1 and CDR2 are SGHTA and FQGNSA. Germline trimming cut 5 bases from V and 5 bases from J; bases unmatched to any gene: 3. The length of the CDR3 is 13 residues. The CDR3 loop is CASSMGQGETQYF. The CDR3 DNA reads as TGTGCCAGCAGCATGGGACAGGGTGAGACCCAGTACTTC.

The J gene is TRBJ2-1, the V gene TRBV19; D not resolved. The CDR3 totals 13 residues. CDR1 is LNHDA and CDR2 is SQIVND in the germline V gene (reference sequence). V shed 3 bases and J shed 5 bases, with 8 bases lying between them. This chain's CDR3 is CASSIQVNNEQFF. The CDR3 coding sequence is TGTGCCAGTAGTATCCAGGTCAACAATGAGCAGTTCTTC.